The 4 T cell receptor beta chains in this list originate from one sample, sequenced in a study of T cell responses to AZD1222 COVID-19 vaccine. TCRdb's copy holds only in-frame clones and misses some; the assay was immunoSEQ multiplex PCR. Altogether more than 95,000 clones are present, about 90% being singletons, with the ten largest covering 4.5% to 6%. The source was peripheral blood, collected on day 0 of AZD1222 vaccination. Receptors originate from an adult in good health.

This clone has just a few counts. The chain is built from TRBV5-5 and TRBJ1-1; TRBD1 might be the D (6 bases). Trimming shortened V by 4 bases and J by 4 bases, and 14 bases separated the two germline ends. The V gene's germline CDR1 is SGHKS and CDR2 YYEKEE (reference sequence). This CDR3 spans 14 amino acids. CDR3 nucleotides: TGTGCCAGCAGCAAAGGGGGGGAGGGCACTGAAGCTTTCTTT. Its translation: CASSKGGEGTEAFF.

The V gene is TRBV7-3, the J gene TRBJ2-3; no definite D call. V gave up 0 bases and J gave up 0 bases, with 7 bases separating them. This CDR3 spans 15 amino acids. Germline CDR1 reads SGHTA; CDR2 reads FQGTGA. CDR3 protein: CASSLTAQSTDTQYF. The CDR3 DNA sequence: TGTGCCAGCAGCTTAACCGCCCAGAGCACAGATACGCAGTATTTT.

The V call is TRBV4-1, the J call TRBJ2-7; D is unclear. The CDR3 contains 12 residues. Per germline, CDR1 MGHRA and CDR2 YSYEKL. Trimming took off 3 bases at V and 6 bases at J, with 9 bases between the two ends. The CDR3 reads CASSHPGAEQYF. The DNA of the CDR3 is TGCGCCAGCAGCCATCCAGGTGCCGAGCAGTACTTC.

This chain joins TRBV4-1 and TRBJ1-6; 7 bases fit TRBD1. Germline lookup yields CDR1 MGHRA and CDR2 YSYEKL. The CDR3 totals 11 residues. V shed 3 bases and J 14 bases; nucleotides not matched to a gene: 1. CDR3 sequence: CASSQGQTLHF. The CDR3 nucleotides read TGCGCCAGCAGCCAGGGACAGACCCTCCACTTT.